The 17 T cell receptor beta chains given below trace back to one sample, sequenced in a study of regulatory T cells in long-lasting Graves disease. As for time point: newly diagnosed GD, antithyroid drugs for less than 3 months. PBMC-derived RNA was used for the TCR library. Building the TCR beta libraries relied on iRepertoire HTBI primers, and CDR3 regions underwent Arm-PCR. MiXCR, applied by TCRdb to the multiplex PCR reads, yields one record per CDR3 protein. This sample yields around 480,000 distinct CDR3 sequences, of which 15% to 20% are seen a single time; roughly an eighth belongs to the top ten. The same data also went into a second study, on T cells in Graves' hyperthyroidism and ophthalmopathy.

The sample in question was peripheral blood mononuclear cells (PBMCs), obtained at new diagnosis, from a patient treated with antithyroid drugs. These receptors were collected from a man aged 35 to 55 with Graves disease.

This clonotype was detected a few times. This could be a read error, since a much larger clone is one nucleotide away. This rearrangement joins TRBV20-1 to TRBJ2-7; perhaps D is TRBD1 or TRBD2 (5 bases each). CDR3 length equals 15 residues. Germline CDR1 DFQATT, CDR2 SNEGSKA (reference sequence). This CDR3 reads CNAAPGRSSSYEQYF. CDR3 nucleotide sequence: TGCAATGCCGCACCGGGACGGTCTAGCTCCTACGAGCAGTACTTC.

This clonotype was counted ten times or more. The chain employs TRBV3-1 and TRBJ2-7, with TRBD1 identical over 8 bases. V lost 3 bases, J lost 6 bases, and 4 bases stayed unmatched. The CDR3 has 13 residues. Germline values: CDR1 LGHDT, CDR2 YNNKEL (reference sequence). CDR3 DNA: TGTGCCAGCAGCCACCCAGGGGGCGGCGAGCAGTACTTC. Translating gives CASSHPGGGEQYF.

At least ten counts were recorded for this clonotype. The chain uses TRBV27 and TRBJ2-3; D might be TRBD2 (5 bases). With 5 bases removed from V and 5 bases from J, the gap between germline ends came to 20 bases. CDR1 is MNHEY and CDR2 is SMNVEV in the germline V gene (reference sequence). CDR3 size: 16 residues. The CDR3: CASSPLGIPGRDTQYF. DNA of the CDR3: TGTGCCAGCAGTCCCCTCGGGATCCCCGGACGAGATACGCAGTATTTT.

Only a few counts were recorded for this clonotype. The chain recombines TRBV24-1 with TRBJ2-2; 8 bases match TRBD2. V was pared by 4 bases and J by 8 bases, with 5 bases of the junction left unmatched. Germline CDR1 KGHDR, CDR2 SFDVKD. The CDR3 spans 14 residues. Here the CDR3 reads CATSDLAGPGELFF. CDR3 DNA sequence: TGTGCCACCAGTGACCTAGCGGGTCCTGGGGAGCTGTTTTTT.

This rearrangement joins TRBV28 to TRBJ2-2, with D possibly matching TRBD1 (5 bases). Trimming took off 4 bases at V and 2 bases at J, with 17 bases between the two ends. From germline, CDR1 is MDHEN and CDR2 SYDVKM. This CDR3 is 17 amino acids long. CDR3 in amino acids: CASSSLTGPLNTGELFF. The CDR3 nucleotides read TGTGCCAGCAGTTCACTTACAGGACCCCTAAACACCGGGGAGCTGTTTTTT.

V usage is TRBV20-1 and J usage is TRBJ2-5; the match to TRBD1 covers 10 bases. Germline lookup yields CDR1 DFQATT and CDR2 SNEGSKA (reference sequence). The CDR3 consists of 14 residues. Germline trimming cut 4 bases from V and 4 bases from J; bases unmatched to any gene: 6. The CDR3 region has the DNA TGCAGTGCTACGGGACAGGGGAAAGGAGAGACCCAGTACTTC. Amino acids: CSATGQGKGETQYF.

This clonotype was found many times. V usage is TRBV5-1 and J usage is TRBJ2-7, with a tentative D call TRBD1 (6 bases). The CDR3 has 16 amino acids. Trimming shortened V by 4 bases and J by 0 bases, and 17 bases separated the two germline ends. The V gene's germline CDR1 is SGHRS and CDR2 YFSETQ. The CDR3 here is CASSKSVGQSSYEQYF. The CDR3 DNA is TGCGCCAGCAGCAAGAGTGTGGGACAAAGCTCCTACGAGCAGTACTTC.

In its sample, this clonotype was seen a few times. The chain joins TRBV7-3 to TRBJ2-1; the match to TRBD2 covers 15 bases. The CDR3 is 18 residues long. V lost 5 bases and J lost 3; bases outside the gene matches: 8. Germline CDR1 SGHTA, CDR2 FQGTGA. The CDR3 spells CASSPRTSGRGFYNEQFF. The CDR3, as DNA: TGTGCCAGCAGCCCACGGACTAGCGGGAGGGGTTTCTACAATGAGCAGTTCTTC.

The chain is built from TRBV25-1 and TRBJ2-5, with 10 bases aligning to TRBD1. With 9 bases clipped from V and 3 bases from J, the junction kept 10 bases outside the gene matches. Germline values: CDR1 MGHDK, CDR2 SYGVNS. CDR3 length equals 15 residues. The chain's CDR3 is CASAGRGQGKETQYF. CDR3 DNA: TGTGCCAGTGCGGGCCGGGGACAGGGGAAAGAGACCCAGTACTTC.

This clonotype was seen repeatedly, ten times or more. The CDR3 region has the DNA TGTGCCAGCAGTGAAGTCGGTACCGGGGAGCTGTTTTTT. Its translation is CASSEVGTGELFF. V usage is TRBV6-1 and J usage is TRBJ2-2; D is unresolved. In germline, CDR1 is MNHNS, CDR2 SASEGT. CDR3 length: 13 amino acids. The ends were cut back, 1 base at V and 5 bases at J, with 5 bases in the middle.

This clonotype turned up a few times. The chain has TRBV27 and TRBJ1-2, with 7 bases aligning to TRBD1. The CDR3 consists of 13 residues. Germline V gives CDR1 MNHEY, CDR2 SMNVEV (reference sequence). Unmatched junction bases numbered 5, after V lost 8 bases and J lost 2 bases. CDR3 nucleotide sequence: TGTGCCAGCTGGGACAGCGTCAACTATGGCTACACCTTC. It encodes CASWDSVNYGYTF.

This clonotype was seen repeatedly, ten times or more. The chain joins TRBV7-9 to TRBJ2-1; 7 nucleotides agree with TRBD2. CDR1 and CDR2 from the germline V gene are SEHNR and FQNEAQ (reference sequence). The CDR3 has 14 amino acids. With V trimmed by 7 bases and J by 9 bases, 12 bases remained unmatched. The CDR3 sequence is CASTMGGSKGEQFF. CDR3 DNA: TGTGCCAGCACCATGGGCGGGAGTAAGGGTGAGCAGTTCTTC.

A few counts support this clonotype. This rearrangement joins TRBV6-5 to TRBJ1-2; tentatively, D is TRBD1 (6 bases). Between the trimmed V and J ends, which lost 2 bases and 5 bases, there was a span of 21 bases. Germline-derived CDR1 and CDR2 are MNHEY and SVGAGI. This CDR3 region has 17 residues. Here the CDR3 reads CASSYQTALGGQYGYTF. In DNA, the CDR3 is TGTGCCAGCAGTTACCAGACAGCCCTGGGGGGCCAATATGGCTACACCTTC.

There are a few counts of this clonotype. A much larger clone lies a single base off, so this may be a read error. The rearrangement uses TRBV3-1 and TRBJ2-5, with D hard to call. Germline CDR1 reads LGHDT; CDR2 reads YNNKEL (reference sequence). The CDR3 contains 15 residues. The CDR3 DNA follows: TGTGCCAGCAGCCAAGACAAGACTTACCAAGAGGCCCAGTACTTC. Its translation is CASSQDKTYQEAQYF.

Ten or more counts support this clonotype. The chain couples TRBV11-2 to TRBJ2-3; perhaps D is TRBD1 or TRBD2 (5 bases each). V was cut by 1 base and J by 4 bases, with 9 bases left in between. This CDR3 comprises 14 residues. Per germline, CDR1 SGHAT and CDR2 FQNNGV. The DNA of the CDR3 is TGTGCCAGCAGCTTAGTGGGGGTACCAGATACGCAGTATTTT. Protein product: CASSLVGVPDTQYF.

This clonotype showed up many times. The chain employs TRBV19 and TRBJ1-1; TRBD1 might be the D (5 bases). Trimming shortened V by 4 bases and J by 2 bases, and 8 bases separated the two germline ends. The CDR3 length is 13 residues. Germline V gene lookup returns CDR1 LNHDA and CDR2 SQIVND (reference sequence). For the CDR3, the DNA is TGTGCCAGTAGTACCAGGGCCAACACTGAAGCTTTCTTT. It yields the protein CASSTRANTEAFF.

The J gene is TRBJ1-5, the V gene TRBV12-3 or TRBV12-4, with TRBD1 identical over 7 bases. CDR3 length: 13 amino acids. Trimming cost V 8 bases and J 1 base; bases outside gene matches: 2. The CDR3 loop reads CASQGVSNQPQHF. CDR3 DNA sequence: TGTGCCAGCCAGGGGGTAAGCAATCAGCCCCAGCATTTT.